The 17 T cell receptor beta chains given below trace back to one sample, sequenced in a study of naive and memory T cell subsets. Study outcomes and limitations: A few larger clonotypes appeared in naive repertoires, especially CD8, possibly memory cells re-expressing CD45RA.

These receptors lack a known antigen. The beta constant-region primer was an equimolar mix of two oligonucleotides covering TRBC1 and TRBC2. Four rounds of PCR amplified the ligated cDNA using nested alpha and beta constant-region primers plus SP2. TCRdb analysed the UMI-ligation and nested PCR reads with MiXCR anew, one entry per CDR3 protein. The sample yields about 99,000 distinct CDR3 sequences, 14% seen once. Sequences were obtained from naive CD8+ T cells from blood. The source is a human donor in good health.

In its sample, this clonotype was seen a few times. The CDR3 sequence is CATAKGSGELFF. The DNA for the CDR3 is TGTGCCACGGCGAAGGGTTCCGGGGAGCTGTTTTTT. The J gene is TRBJ2-2, the V gene TRBV15; D uncertain. The CDR3 runs to 12 residues. Germline V gives CDR1 LNHNV, CDR2 YYDKDF (reference sequence). The germline V and J ends were trimmed by 9 bases and 6 bases, with 11 bases remaining between them.

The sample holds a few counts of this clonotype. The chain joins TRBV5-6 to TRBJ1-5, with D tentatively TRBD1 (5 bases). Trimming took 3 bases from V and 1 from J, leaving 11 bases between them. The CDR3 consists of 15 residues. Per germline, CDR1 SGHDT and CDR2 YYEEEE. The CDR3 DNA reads TGTGCCAGCAGCTCGGGACTGGTAAGCAATCAGCCCCAGCATTTT. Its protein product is CASSSGLVSNQPQHF.

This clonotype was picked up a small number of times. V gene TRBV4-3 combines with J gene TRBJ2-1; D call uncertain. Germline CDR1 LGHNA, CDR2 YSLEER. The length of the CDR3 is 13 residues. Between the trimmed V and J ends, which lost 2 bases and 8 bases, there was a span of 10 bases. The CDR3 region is CASSQRTAHEQFF. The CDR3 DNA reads TGCGCCAGCAGCCAAAGGACCGCACATGAGCAGTTCTTC.

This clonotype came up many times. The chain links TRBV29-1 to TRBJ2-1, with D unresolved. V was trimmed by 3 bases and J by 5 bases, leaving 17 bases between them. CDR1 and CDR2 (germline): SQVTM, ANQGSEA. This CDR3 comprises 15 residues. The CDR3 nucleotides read TGCAGCGTTGACGACAATGCTAGGGCTAACAATGAGCAGTTCTTC. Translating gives CSVDDNARANNEQFF.

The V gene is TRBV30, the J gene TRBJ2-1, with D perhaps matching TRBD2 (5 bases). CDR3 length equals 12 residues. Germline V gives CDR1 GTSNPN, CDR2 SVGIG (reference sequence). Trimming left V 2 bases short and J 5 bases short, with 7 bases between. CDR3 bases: TGTGCCTGGAGTTTCGGGAACAATGAGCAGTTCTTC. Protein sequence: CAWSFGNNEQFF.

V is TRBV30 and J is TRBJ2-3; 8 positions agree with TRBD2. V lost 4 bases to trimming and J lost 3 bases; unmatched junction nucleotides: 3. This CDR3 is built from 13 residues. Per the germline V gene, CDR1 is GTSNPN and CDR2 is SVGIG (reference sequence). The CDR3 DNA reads TGTGCCTGGAACGTAGCGGGGACAGATACGCAGTATTTT. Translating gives CAWNVAGTDTQYF.

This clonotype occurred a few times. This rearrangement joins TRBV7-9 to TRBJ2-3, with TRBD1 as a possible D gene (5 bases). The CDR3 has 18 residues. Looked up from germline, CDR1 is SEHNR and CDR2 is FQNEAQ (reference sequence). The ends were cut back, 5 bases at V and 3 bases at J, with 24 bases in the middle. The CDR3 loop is CASSHHHLTDNRTDTQYF. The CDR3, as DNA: TGTGCCAGCAGCCACCACCACTTGACAGATAATCGAACAGATACGCAGTATTTT.

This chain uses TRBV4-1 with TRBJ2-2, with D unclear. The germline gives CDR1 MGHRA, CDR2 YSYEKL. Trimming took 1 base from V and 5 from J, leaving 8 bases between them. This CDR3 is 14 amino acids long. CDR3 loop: CASSQVALTGELFF. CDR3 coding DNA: TGCGCCAGCAGCCAAGTTGCGTTGACCGGGGAGCTGTTTTTT.

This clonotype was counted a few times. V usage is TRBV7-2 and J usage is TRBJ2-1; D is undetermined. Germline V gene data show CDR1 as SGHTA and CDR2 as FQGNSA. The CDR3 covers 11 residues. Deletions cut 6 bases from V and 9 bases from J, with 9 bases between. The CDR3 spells CASSNLVEQFF. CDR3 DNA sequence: TGTGCCAGCAGTAATTTAGTTGAGCAGTTCTTC.

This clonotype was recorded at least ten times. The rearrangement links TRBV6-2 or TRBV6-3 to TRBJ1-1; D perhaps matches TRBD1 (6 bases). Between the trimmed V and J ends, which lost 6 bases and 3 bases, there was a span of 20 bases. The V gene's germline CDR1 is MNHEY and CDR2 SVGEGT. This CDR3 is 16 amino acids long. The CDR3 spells CASRRRQGRIHTEAFF. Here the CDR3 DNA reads TGTGCCAGCAGAAGAAGGCAGGGGAGGATCCACACTGAAGCTTTCTTT.

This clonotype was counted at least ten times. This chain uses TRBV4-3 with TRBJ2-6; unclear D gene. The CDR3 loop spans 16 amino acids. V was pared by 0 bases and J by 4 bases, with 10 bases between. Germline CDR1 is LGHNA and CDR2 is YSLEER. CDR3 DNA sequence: TGCGCCAGCAGCCAAGAAGTTGCGTGGGGGGCCAACGTCCTGACTTTC. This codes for CASSQEVAWGANVLTF.

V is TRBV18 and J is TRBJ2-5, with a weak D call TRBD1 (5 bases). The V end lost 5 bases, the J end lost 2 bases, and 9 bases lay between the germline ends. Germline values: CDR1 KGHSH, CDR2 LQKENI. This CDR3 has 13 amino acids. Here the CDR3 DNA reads TGTGCCAGCTCAGACTCAGGGCAAGAGACCCAGTACTTC. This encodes CASSDSGQETQYF. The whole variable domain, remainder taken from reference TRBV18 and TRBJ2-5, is NAGVMQNPRHLVRRRGQEARLRCSPMKGHSHVYWYRQLPEEGLKFMVYLQKENIIDESGMPKERFSAEFPKEGPSILRIQQVVRGDSAAYFCASSDSGQETQYFGPGTRLLVL.

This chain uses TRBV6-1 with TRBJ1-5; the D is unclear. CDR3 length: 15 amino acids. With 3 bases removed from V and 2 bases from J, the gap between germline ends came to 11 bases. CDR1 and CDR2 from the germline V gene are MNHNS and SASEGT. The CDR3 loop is CASSEGIGGNQPQHF. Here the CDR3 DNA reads TGTGCCAGCAGTGAGGGGATTGGGGGCAATCAGCCCCAGCATTTT.

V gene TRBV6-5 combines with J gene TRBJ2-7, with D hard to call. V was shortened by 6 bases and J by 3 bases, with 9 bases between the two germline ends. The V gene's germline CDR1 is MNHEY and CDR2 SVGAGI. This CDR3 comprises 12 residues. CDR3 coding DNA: TGTGCCAGCAGCCTCGACGGCTACGAGCAGTACTTC. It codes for CASSLDGYEQYF.

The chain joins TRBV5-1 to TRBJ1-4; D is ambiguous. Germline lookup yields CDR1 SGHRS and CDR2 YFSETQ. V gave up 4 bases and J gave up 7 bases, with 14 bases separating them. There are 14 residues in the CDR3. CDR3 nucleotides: TGCGCCAGCAGCCCTCCCCCGGAGGGTGAAAAACTGTTTTTT. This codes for CASSPPPEGEKLFF.

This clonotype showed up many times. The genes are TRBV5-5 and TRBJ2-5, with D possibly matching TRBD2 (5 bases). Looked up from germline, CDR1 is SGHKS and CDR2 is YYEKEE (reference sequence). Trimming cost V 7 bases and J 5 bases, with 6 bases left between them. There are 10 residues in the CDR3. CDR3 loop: CASGGETQYF. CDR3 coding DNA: TGTGCCAGCGGCGGGGAGACCCAGTACTTC.

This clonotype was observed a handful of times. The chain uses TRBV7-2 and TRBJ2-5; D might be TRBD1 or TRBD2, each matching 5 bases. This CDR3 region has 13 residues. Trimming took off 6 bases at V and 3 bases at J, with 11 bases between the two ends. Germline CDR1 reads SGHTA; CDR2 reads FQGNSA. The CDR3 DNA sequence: TGTGCCAGCAGTACGTGGGACGAAGAGACCCAGTACTTC. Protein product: CASSTWDEETQYF.